Below are 21 T cell receptor beta chains sequenced from a single sample in a study of shared clonotypes between healthy human individuals. Some clones are missing from TCRdb's copy, which holds only in-frame ones; the method was immunoSEQ multiplex PCR. The profile covers about 980,000 clones, with about three quarters appearing a single time and 1.5% taken by the ten largest. The sample consisted of memory CD4+ T cells sorted from blood. Indicated subset: CD45RA-negative fraction. Receptor source: a man between 18 and 29 years old in good health.

This clone was seen only once. The V gene is TRBV9, the J gene TRBJ1-4; D might be TRBD1 (6 bases). The CDR3 has 16 amino acids. Germline CDR1 and CDR2: SGDLS and YYNGEE. V lost 4 bases and J lost 3, with 16 bases in between. The CDR3, as DNA: TGTGCCAGCAGCCCCCGGGCAGGGGTATCTAATGAAAAACTGTTTTTT. Translated: CASSPRAGVSNEKLFF.

This chain joins TRBV5-1 and TRBJ1-2; D ambiguous. Germline CDR1 is SGHRS and CDR2 is YFSETQ. This CDR3 contains 13 residues. Between the trimmed V and J ends, which lost 4 bases and 1 base, there was a span of 8 bases. As DNA, the CDR3 is TGCGCCAGCAGCCAAAGGGATAACTATGGCTACACCTTC. This sequence encodes CASSQRDNYGYTF. Full variable domain (remainder filled in from reference TRBV5-1 and TRBJ1-2): KAGVTQTPRYLIKTRGQQVTLSCSPISGHRSVSWYQQTPGQGLQFLFEYFSETQRNKGNFPGRFSGRQFSNSRSEMNVSTLELGDSALYLCASSQRDNYGYTFGSGTRLTVV.

At least ten counts were recorded for this clone. The J gene is TRBJ1-4, the V gene TRBV6-5, with TRBD1 matching over 10 bases. The length of the CDR3 is 14 residues. The J segment lost 7 bases and the V segment lost 6 bases, leaving 5 bases of the junction unmatched. Germline CDR1 and CDR2: MNHEY and SVGAGI. Written as DNA, the CDR3 is TGTGCCAGCAGGTCCGGGACAGGGGCTGAAAAACTGTTTTTT. This gives the protein CASRSGTGAEKLFF.

As DNA, the CDR3 is TGCGCCAGCTCGGAAAGGACCTACACCGGGGAGCTGTTTTTT. The encoded protein is CASSERTYTGELFF. The V gene is TRBV5-1, the J gene TRBJ2-2; D is undetermined. The length of the CDR3 is 14 residues. The germline gives CDR1 SGHRS, CDR2 YFSETQ. V was shortened by 7 bases and J by 3 bases, with 13 bases between the two germline ends. Full variable domain (rest looked up from reference TRBV5-1 and TRBJ2-2): KAGVTQTPRYLIKTRGQQVTLSCSPISGHRSVSWYQQTPGQGLQFLFEYFSETQRNKGNFPGRFSGRQFSNSRSEMNVSTLELGDSALYLCASSERTYTGELFFGEGSRLTVL.

The V gene is TRBV6-4, the J gene TRBJ2-2, with TRBD1 identical over 10 bases. Germline loops: CDR1 MRHNA, CDR2 SNTAGT. CDR3 length equals 15 residues. With 6 bases clipped from V and 4 bases from J, the junction kept 5 bases outside the gene matches. The CDR3 bases are TGTGCCAGCAGACCCGGGACAGGGGTCACCGGGGAGCTGTTTTTT. Translated: CASRPGTGVTGELFF.

For the CDR3, the DNA is TGCGCCAGCAGCTTGGAATCGGAGATAAAACCTCATGGCTACACCTTC. Amino acids: CASSLESEIKPHGYTF. J is TRBJ1-2 and V is TRBV5-1; D is undetermined. Germline V gene sequence: CDR1 SGHRS, CDR2 YFSETQ. The CDR3 spans 16 residues. V was shortened by 0 bases and J by 6 bases, with 18 bases between the two germline ends.

This clone was seen more than once but under ten times. The rearrangement joins TRBV30 to TRBJ1-6, with 8 bases fitting TRBD1. The trim removed 0 bases at V and 10 bases at J, leaving 8 bases unmatched. Germline values: CDR1 GTSNPN, CDR2 SVGIG (reference sequence). The CDR3 runs to 15 residues. The CDR3 sequence is CAWSVTRTGRSPLHF. The CDR3 DNA sequence: TGTGCCTGGAGTGTGACCCGGACAGGGCGATCACCCCTCCACTTT.

This chain joins TRBV7-3 and TRBJ1-2, with D perhaps matching TRBD1 (5 bases). The CDR3 is 12 residues long. Germline V gene data show CDR1 as SGHTA and CDR2 as FQGTGA. The V and J ends lost 2 bases and 8 bases respectively, with 9 bases between them. The CDR3 DNA is TGTGCCAGCAGCTTACAGGGATCAGGCTACACCTTC. Translation: CASSLQGSGYTF. The full variable domain, rest sourced from reference TRBV7-3 and TRBJ1-2, is GAGVSQTPSNKVTEKGKYVELRCDPISGHTALYWYRQSLGQGPEFLIYFQGTGAADDSGLPNDRFFAVRPEGSVSTLKIQRTERGDSAVYLCASSLQGSGYTFGSGTRLTVV.

The V call is TRBV2, the J call TRBJ2-2; D possibly corresponds to TRBD1 (6 bases). The CDR3 extends over 15 amino acids. The V and J ends lost 1 base and 6 bases respectively, with 12 bases between them. In germline, CDR1 is SNHLY, CDR2 FYNNEI. The CDR3 reads CASSEGTVSSGELFF. The DNA of the CDR3 is TGTGCCAGCAGTGAAGGGACAGTGTCTTCCGGGGAGCTGTTTTTT.

This clone has a single count. The chain carries TRBV1 and TRBJ2-5; TRBD2 is the table's D call, not checked against the DNA. TRBV1 is termed a pseudogene. There are 16 residues in the CDR3. The CDR3 nucleotides are TGCACCAGCAGCCACGCTAGCGGGGGAGGGATAGAGACCCAGTACTTC. Protein: CTSSHASGGGIETQYF.

The chain employs TRBV5-1 and TRBJ1-1, with a weak D call TRBD1 (5 bases). The V and J ends lost 4 bases and 1 base respectively, with 17 bases between them. The length of the CDR3 is 16 residues. Germline assignment: CDR1 SGHRS and CDR2 YFSETQ. CDR3 amino acids: CASSVTATATNTEAFF. The DNA of the CDR3 is TGCGCCAGCAGCGTGACAGCTACTGCTACGAACACTGAAGCTTTCTTT.

V usage is TRBV27 and J usage is TRBJ2-2; no reliable D call. Germline CDR1 MNHEY, CDR2 SMNVEV (reference sequence). The CDR3 spans 14 residues. Trimming removed 5 bases from V and 5 bases from J, with 12 bases in between. This chain's CDR3 is CASSPNWVTGELFF. Here the CDR3 DNA reads TGTGCCAGCAGTCCGAATTGGGTGACCGGGGAGCTGTTTTTT.

V usage is TRBV6-6 and J usage is TRBJ2-2, with 8 bases fitting TRBD1. J lost 4 bases, V lost 7 bases, and 8 bases had no gene match. The CDR3 runs 15 residues. Germline V gene sequence: CDR1 MNHNY, CDR2 SVGAGI (reference sequence). As DNA, the CDR3 is TGTGCCAGCACACAGGGGGGAGGAGGCACCGGGGAGCTGTTTTTT. The encoded protein is CASTQGGGGTGELFF.

This clone was counted only a few times. The chain joins TRBV4-1 to TRBJ2-7; 7 bases map to TRBD2. The germline V gene encodes CDR1 MGHRA and CDR2 YSYEKL. Germline trimming cut 4 bases from V and 4 bases from J; bases unmatched to any gene: 10. The CDR3 has 15 residues. CDR3 loop: CASSLSRDYTYEQYF. The CDR3, as DNA: TGCGCCAGCAGCCTTTCCCGGGACTACACTTACGAGCAGTACTTC.

The sample holds a few counts of this clone. The V and J genes are TRBV6-5 and TRBJ2-1; D possibly corresponds to TRBD2 (6 bases). The CDR3 has 13 residues. The V gene lost 6 bases and the J gene lost 6 bases, with 12 bases spanning the gap. Germline V CDR1 and CDR2: MNHEY, SVGAGI. The CDR3 reads CASRSLTSNEQFF. The CDR3 DNA reads TGTGCCAGCAGATCCCTGACTAGCAATGAGCAGTTCTTC.

The sample holds many counts of this clone. This sequence joins TRBV6-1 and TRBJ2-7, with D tentatively TRBD2 (6 bases). CDR3 size: 14 residues. Germline values: CDR1 MNHNS, CDR2 SASEGT. The V and J ends lost 7 bases and 9 bases respectively, with 22 bases between them. The CDR3 sequence: CASKKYRDSPLQYF. The CDR3 nucleotides are TGTGCCAGCAAAAAGTACCGGGACTCCCCGCTGCAGTACTTC.

The chain is built from TRBV30 and TRBJ2-7; no clear D. CDR3 length: 12 amino acids. CDR1 GTSNPN and CDR2 SVGIG come from the germline V gene (reference sequence). Trimming removed 1 base at V and 1 base at J, with 5 bases between. The CDR3 loop is CAWSDSSYEQYF. In nucleotides, the CDR3 is TGTGCCTGGAGTGACAGTTCCTACGAGCAGTACTTC.

The chain has TRBV10-3 and TRBJ2-7; 10 nucleotides agree with TRBD1. The CDR3 runs 13 residues. Germline V lookup: CDR1 ENHRY, CDR2 SYGVKD. V was pared by 10 bases and J by 5 bases, with 8 bases of the junction left unmatched. Here the CDR3 reads CATGWDRGNEQYF. CDR3 DNA sequence: TGTGCCACCGGTTGGGACAGGGGCAACGAGCAGTACTTC.

This clone was counted once. The chain carries TRBV30 and TRBJ1-1; 7 bases fit TRBD1. CDR1 GTSNPN and CDR2 SVGIG come from the germline V gene (reference sequence). The CDR3 sequence is 13 residues long. Unmatched junction bases numbered 3, after V lost 5 bases and J lost 0 bases. The CDR3 sequence is CAWGGQMNTEAFF. The CDR3 DNA reads as TGTGCCTGGGGGGGACAGATGAACACTGAAGCTTTCTTT.

This clone has only a few counts. This chain connects TRBV28 to TRBJ1-3; 8 bases match TRBD1. Germline V gene data show CDR1 as MDHEN and CDR2 as SYDVKM. V lost 7 bases, J lost 3 bases, and 5 bases stayed unmatched. The CDR3 runs 14 residues. The CDR3: CASIQGAGGNTIYF. CDR3 DNA sequence: TGTGCCAGCATCCAGGGGGCCGGTGGAAACACCATATATTTT.

The J gene is TRBJ2-1, the V gene TRBV28, with no clear D. CDR1 is MDHEN and CDR2 is SYDVKM in the germline V gene. CDR3 size: 12 residues. V was clipped by 7 bases and J by 8 bases, with 12 bases between them. DNA of the CDR3: TGTGCCAGCATGATCATGGGCGATGAGCAGTTCTTC. Translating it yields CASMIMGDEQFF.